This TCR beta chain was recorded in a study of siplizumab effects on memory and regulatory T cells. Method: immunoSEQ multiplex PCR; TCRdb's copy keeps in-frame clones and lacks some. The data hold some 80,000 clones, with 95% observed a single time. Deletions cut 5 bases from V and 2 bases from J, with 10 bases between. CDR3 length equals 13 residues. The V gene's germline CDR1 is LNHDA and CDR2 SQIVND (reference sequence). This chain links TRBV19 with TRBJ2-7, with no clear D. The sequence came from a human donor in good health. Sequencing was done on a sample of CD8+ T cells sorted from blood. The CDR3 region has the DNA TGTGCCAGTAGTGGTGACGGAGCCTACGAGCAGTACTTC. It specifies CASSGDGAYEQYF.